This TCR beta chain was profiled in a study of T cells in Graves' hyperthyroidism and ophthalmopathy. On the basis of clinical symptoms, serum thyroxine and TRAb, thyroid ultrasound and orbital computed tomography, diagnoses were made. Study-level results: In validation, the model predicted ophthalmopathy. These predictions came a median about 6.8 months before onset.

In its sample, this clonotype was seen a few times. The antigen remains unidentified. There are 15 residues in the CDR3. V shed 5 bases and J 1 base; nucleotides not matched to a gene: 5. TCR beta CDR3 regions were amplified from RNA. The TCR CDR3 was amplified in a first-round RT-PCR using the HTBI primer set. Via MiXCR, TCRdb re-called the multiplex PCR reads, giving one row per CDR3 protein. Among about 600,000 distinct CDR3 sequences, 16% were seen once, and the ten largest hold roughly 3.5%. Sequencing was performed on blood. V is TRBV12-3 or TRBV12-4 and J is TRBJ1-5; 7 nucleotides line up with TRBD1. This receptor was identified in a woman between 40 and 50 years old with Graves' ophthalmopathy. CDR3 sequence: CASSQQTGSNQPQHF. CDR3 DNA sequence: TGTGCCAGCAGTCAACAGACAGGGAGCAATCAGCCCCAGCATTTT.